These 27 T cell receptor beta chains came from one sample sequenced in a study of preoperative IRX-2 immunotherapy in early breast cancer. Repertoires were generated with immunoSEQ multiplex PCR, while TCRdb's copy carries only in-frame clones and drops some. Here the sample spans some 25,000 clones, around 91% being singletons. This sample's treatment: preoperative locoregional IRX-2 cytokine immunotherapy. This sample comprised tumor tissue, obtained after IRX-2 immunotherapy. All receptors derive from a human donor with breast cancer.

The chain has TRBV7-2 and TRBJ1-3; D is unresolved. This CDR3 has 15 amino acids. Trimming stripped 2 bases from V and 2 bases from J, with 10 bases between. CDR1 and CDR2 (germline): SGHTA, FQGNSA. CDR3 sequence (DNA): TGTGCCAGCAGCTTAAGCACGAACCCTGGAAACACCATATATTTT. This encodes CASSLSTNPGNTIYF.

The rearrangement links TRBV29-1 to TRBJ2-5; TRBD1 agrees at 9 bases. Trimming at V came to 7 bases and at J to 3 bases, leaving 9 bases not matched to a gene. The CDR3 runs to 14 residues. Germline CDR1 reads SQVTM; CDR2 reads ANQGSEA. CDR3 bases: TGCAGCGCAAGGACAGGGGTTTACGAAGAGACCCAGTACTTC. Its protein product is CSARTGVYEETQYF.

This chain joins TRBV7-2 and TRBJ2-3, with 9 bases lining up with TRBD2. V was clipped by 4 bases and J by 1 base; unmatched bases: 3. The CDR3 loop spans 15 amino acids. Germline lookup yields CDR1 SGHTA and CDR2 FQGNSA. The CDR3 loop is CASSSLAGGTDTQYF. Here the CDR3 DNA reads TGTGCCAGCAGCTCGTTAGCGGGGGGCACAGATACGCAGTATTTT.

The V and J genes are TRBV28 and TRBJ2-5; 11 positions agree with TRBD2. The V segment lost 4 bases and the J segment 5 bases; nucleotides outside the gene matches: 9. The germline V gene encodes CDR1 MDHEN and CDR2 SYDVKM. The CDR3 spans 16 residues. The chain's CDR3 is CASSSGLAEGQETQYF. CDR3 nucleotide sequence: TGTGCCAGCAGTTCGGGACTAGCGGAGGGCCAGGAGACCCAGTACTTC.

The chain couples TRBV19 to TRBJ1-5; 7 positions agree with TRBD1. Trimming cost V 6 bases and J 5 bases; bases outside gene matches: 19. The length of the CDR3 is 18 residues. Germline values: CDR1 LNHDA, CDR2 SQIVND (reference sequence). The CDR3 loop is CASRMTGIKSTAHQPQHF. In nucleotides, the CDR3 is TGTGCCAGTAGGATGACAGGGATCAAGTCGACCGCACATCAGCCCCAGCATTTT.

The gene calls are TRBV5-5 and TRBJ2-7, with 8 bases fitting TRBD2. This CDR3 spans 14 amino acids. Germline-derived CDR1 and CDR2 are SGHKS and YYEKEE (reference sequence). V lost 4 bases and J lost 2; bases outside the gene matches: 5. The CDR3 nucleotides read TGTGCCAGCAGCCTCGCGGGGGGACCCTACGAGCAGTACTTC. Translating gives CASSLAGGPYEQYF. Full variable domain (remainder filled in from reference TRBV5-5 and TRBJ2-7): DAGVTQSPTHLIKTRGQQVTLRCSPISGHKSVSWYQQVLGQGPQFIFQYYEKEERGRGNFPDRFSARQFPNYSSELNVNALLLGDSALYLCASSLAGGPYEQYFGPGTRLTVT.

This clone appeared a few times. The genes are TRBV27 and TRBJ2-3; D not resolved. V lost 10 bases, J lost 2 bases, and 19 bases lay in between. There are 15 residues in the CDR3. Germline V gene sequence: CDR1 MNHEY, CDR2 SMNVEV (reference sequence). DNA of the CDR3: TGTGCCATCAGGCGGTGGCAGGTGCTCACAGATACGCAGTATTTT. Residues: CAIRRWQVLTDTQYF.

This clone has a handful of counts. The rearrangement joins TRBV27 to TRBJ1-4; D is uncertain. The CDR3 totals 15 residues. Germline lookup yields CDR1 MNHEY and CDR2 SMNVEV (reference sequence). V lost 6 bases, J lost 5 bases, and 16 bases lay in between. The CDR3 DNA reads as TGTGCCAGCAGCCCCCTCGACCGACGAAATGAAAAACTGTTTTTT. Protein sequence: CASSPLDRRNEKLFF.

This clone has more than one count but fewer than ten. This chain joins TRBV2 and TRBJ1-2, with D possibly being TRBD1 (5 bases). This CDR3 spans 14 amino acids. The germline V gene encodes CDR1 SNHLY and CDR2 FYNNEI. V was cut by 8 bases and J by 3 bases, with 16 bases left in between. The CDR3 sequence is CASVRIGVDYGYTF. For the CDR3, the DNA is TGTGCCAGCGTCCGAATAGGGGTGGACTATGGCTACACCTTC. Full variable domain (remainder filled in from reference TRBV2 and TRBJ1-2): EPEVTQTPSHQVTQMGQEVILRCVPISNHLYFYWYRQILGQKVEFLVSFYNNEISEKSEIFDDQFSVERPDGSNFTLKIRSTKLEDSAMYFCASVRIGVDYGYTFGSGTRLTVV.

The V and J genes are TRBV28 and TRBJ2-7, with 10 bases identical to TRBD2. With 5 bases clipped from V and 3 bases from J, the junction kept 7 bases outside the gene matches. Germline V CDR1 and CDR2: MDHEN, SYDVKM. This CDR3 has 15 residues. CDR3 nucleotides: TGTGCCAGCAGTGCAGCTAGCGGGAGTCGCTACGAGCAGTACTTC. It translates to CASSAASGSRYEQYF.

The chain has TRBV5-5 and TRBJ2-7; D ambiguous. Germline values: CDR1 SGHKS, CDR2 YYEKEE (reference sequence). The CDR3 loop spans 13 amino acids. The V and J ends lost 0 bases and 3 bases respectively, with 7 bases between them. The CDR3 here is CASSLAGYYEQYF. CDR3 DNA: TGTGCCAGCAGCTTGGCCGGCTACTACGAGCAGTACTTC.

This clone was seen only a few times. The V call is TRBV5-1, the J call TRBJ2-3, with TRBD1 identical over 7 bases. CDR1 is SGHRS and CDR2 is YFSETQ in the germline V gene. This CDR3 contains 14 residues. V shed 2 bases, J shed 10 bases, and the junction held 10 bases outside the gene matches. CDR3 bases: TGCGCCAGCAGCTTCGGACAGGCTCAGGCGGCGCAGTATTTT. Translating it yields CASSFGQAQAAQYF. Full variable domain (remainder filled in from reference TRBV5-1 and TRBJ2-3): KAGVTQTPRYLIKTRGQQVTLSCSPISGHRSVSWYQQTPGQGLQFLFEYFSETQRNKGNFPGRFSGRQFSNSRSEMNVSTLELGDSALYLCASSFGQAQAAQYFGPGTRLTVL.

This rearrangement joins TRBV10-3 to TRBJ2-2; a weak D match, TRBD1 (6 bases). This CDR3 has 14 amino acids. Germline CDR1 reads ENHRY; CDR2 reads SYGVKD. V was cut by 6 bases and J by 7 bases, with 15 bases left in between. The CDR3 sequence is CAIRELGGFGELFF. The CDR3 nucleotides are TGTGCCATCAGAGAACTAGGGGGTTTCGGGGAGCTGTTTTTT.

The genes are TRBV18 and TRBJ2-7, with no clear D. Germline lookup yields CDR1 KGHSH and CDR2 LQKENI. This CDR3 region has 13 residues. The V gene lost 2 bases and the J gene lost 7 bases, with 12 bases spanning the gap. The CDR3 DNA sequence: TGTGCCAGCTCACCAGGACGGAGCGAGGAGCAGTACTTC. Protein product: CASSPGRSEEQYF.

The CDR3 DNA reads as TGCGCCAGCAGCTTGGTTGAGTCCGGGGAGCTGTTTTTT. Translation gives CASSLVESGELFF. This chain connects TRBV5-1 to TRBJ2-2, with D unclear. Looked up from germline, CDR1 is SGHRS and CDR2 is YFSETQ. Trimming cost V 0 bases and J 6 bases, with 6 bases left between them. This CDR3 contains 13 residues.

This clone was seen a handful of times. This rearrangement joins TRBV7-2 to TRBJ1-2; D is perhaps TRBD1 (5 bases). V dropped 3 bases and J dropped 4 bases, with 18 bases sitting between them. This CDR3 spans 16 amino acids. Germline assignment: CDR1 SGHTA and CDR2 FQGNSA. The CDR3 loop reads CASSFPGDQHGYGYTF. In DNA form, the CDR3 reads TGTGCCAGCAGCTTCCCGGGGGACCAGCACGGCTATGGCTACACCTTC.

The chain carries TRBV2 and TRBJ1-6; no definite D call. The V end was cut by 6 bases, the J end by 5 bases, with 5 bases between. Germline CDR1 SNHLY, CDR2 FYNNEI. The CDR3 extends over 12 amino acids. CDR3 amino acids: CASRRDNSPLHF. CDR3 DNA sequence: TGTGCCAGCAGGAGGGATAATTCACCCCTCCACTTT.

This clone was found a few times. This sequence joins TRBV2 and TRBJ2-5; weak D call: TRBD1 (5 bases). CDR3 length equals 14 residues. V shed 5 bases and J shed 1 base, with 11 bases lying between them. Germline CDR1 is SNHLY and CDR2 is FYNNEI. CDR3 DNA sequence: TGTGCCAGCAGTAGGGCAGGGCGCCAAGAGACCCAGTACTTC. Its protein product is CASSRAGRQETQYF.

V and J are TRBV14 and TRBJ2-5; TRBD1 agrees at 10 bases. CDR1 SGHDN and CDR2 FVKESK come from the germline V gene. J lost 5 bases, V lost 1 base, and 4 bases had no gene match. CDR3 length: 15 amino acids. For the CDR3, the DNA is TGTGCCAGCAGCCAAGGAGACAGGGGGCGGGAGACCCAGTACTTC. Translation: CASSQGDRGRETQYF.

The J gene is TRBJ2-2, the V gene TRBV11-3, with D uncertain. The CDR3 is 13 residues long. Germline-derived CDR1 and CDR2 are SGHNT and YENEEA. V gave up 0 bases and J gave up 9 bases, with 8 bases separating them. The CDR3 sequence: CASSLDNGWELFF. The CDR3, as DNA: TGTGCCAGCAGCTTAGATAATGGTTGGGAGCTGTTTTTT.

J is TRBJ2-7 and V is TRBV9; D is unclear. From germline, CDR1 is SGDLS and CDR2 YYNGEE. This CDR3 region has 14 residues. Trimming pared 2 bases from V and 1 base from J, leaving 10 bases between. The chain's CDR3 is CASSVVGSSYEQYF. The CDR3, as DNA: TGTGCCAGCAGCGTCGTTGGGTCGTCCTACGAGCAGTACTTC. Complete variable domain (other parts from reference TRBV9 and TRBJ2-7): DSGVTQTPKHLITATGQRVTLRCSPRSGDLSVYWYQQSLDQGLQFLIQYYNGEERAKGNILERFSAQQFPDLHSELNLSSLELGDSALYFCASSVVGSSYEQYFGPGTRLTVT.

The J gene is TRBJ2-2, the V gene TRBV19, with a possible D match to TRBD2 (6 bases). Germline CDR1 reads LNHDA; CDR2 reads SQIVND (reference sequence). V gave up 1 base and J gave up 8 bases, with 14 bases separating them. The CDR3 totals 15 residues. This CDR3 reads CASSIVQGGLGELFF. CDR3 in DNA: TGTGCCAGTAGTATAGTCCAGGGAGGCTTGGGGGAGCTGTTTTTT.

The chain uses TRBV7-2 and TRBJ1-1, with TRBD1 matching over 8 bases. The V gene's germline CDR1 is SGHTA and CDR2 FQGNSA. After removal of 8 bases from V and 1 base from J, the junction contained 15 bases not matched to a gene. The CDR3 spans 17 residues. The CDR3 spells CASRHRPTGAPNTEAFF. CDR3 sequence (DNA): TGTGCCAGCCGCCATAGGCCGACAGGGGCCCCGAACACTGAAGCTTTCTTT.

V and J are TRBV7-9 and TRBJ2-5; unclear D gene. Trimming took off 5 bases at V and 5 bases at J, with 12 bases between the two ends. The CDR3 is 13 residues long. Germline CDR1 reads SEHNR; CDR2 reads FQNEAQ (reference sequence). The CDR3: CASSRVRLETQYF. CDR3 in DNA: TGTGCCAGCAGCCGCGTCAGGTTGGAGACCCAGTACTTC. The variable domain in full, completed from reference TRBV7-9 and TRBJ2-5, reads DTGVSQNPRHKITKRGQNVTFRCDPISEHNRLYWYRQTLGQGPEFLTYFQNEAQLEKSRLLSDRFSAERPKGSFSTLEIQRTEQGDSAMYLCASSRVRLETQYFGPGTRLLVL.

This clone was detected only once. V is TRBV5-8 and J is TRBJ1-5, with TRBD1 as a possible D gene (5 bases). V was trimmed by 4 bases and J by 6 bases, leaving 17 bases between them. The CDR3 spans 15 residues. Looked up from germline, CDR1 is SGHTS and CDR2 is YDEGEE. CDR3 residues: CASSRTRGLGQPQHF. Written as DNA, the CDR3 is TGTGCCAGCAGCCGTACGAGGGGCCTCGGTCAGCCCCAGCATTTT.

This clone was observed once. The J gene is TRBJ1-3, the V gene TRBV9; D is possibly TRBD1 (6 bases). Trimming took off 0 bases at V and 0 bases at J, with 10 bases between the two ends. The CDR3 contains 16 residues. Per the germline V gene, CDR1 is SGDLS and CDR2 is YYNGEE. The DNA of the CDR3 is TGTGCCAGCAGCGTAGATATGACAGGCTCTGGAAACACCATATATTTT. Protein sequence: CASSVDMTGSGNTIYF. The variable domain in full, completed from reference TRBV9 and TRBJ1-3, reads DSGVTQTPKHLITATGQRVTLRCSPRSGDLSVYWYQQSLDQGLQFLIQYYNGEERAKGNILERFSAQQFPDLHSELNLSSLELGDSALYFCASSVDMTGSGNTIYFGEGSWLTVV.

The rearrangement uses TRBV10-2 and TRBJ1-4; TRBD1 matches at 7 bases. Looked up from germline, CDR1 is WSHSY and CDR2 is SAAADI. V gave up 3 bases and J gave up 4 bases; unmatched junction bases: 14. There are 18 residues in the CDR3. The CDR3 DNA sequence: TGCGCCAGCAGTGACGTACGGATTATGACAGGGCTTAATGAAAAACTGTTTTTT. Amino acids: CASSDVRIMTGLNEKLFF.